The clone carrying this T cell receptor beta chain was observed once. A much larger clone differs by one base, so this may be a read error. TCRdb's table, derived via immunoSEQ multiplex PCR, lists solely in-frame clones and lacks some. The data contain 530,000 or so clones, roughly 79% of them seen just once; the ten biggest clones take up around 13%. The sample belongs to a study of shared clonotypes between healthy human individuals. This receptor was obtained from a middle-aged woman in good health. Some clones in this sample may be carry-over from other donors' samples. Sequenced input: PBMCs.

The CDR3 sequence: CANSGGTGLYEQYF. The CDR3 nucleotides read TGTGCCAACAGCGGAGGGACAGGGCTTTACGAGCAGTACTTC. This rearrangement joins TRBV7-9 to TRBJ2-7, with TRBD1 matching over 9 bases. The CDR3 is 14 amino acids. The germline V gene encodes CDR1 SEHNR and CDR2 FQNEAQ (reference sequence).